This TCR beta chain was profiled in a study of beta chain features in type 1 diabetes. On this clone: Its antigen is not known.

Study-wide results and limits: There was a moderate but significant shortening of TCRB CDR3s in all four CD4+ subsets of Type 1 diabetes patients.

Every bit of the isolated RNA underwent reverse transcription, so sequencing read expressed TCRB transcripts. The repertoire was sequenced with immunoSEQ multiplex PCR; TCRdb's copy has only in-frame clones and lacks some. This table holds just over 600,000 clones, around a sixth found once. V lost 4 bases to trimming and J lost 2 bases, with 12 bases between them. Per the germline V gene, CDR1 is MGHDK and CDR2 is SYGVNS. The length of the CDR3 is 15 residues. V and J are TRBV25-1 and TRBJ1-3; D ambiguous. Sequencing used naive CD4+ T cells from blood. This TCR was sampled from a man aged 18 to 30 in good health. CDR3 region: CASSVRRATGNTIYF. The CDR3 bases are TGTGCCAGCAGTGTCAGGCGAGCAACTGGAAACACCATATATTTT.